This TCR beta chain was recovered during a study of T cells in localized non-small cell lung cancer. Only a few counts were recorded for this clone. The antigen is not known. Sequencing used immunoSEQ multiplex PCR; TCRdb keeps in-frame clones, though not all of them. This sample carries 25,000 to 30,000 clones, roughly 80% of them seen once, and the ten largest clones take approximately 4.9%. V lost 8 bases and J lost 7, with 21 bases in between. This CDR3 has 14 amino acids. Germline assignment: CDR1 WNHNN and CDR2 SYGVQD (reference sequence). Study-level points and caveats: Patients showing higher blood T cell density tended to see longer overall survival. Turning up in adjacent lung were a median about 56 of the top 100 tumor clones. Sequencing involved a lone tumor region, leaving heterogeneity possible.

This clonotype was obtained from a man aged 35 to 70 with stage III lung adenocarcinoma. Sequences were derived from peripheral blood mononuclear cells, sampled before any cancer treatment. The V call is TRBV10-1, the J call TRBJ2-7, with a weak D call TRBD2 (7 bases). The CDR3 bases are TGCGCCAGCCGTTTGGGGGGGGCTCCGTGTGAGCAGTACGTC. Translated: CASRLGGAPCEQYV.